These 32 T cell receptor beta chains were sequenced from one sample in a study of brain T cells in children with intractable seizures. Generated by immunoSEQ multiplex PCR, the TCRdb table keeps only in-frame clones and is missing some. The sample yields about 110,000 clones, approximately 94% seen once. The material sequenced was peripheral blood, taken at surgery. The source is a boy younger than two with hemimegalencephaly and intractable seizures.

V gene TRBV15 combines with J gene TRBJ1-4; perhaps TRBD1 as D (5 bases). Germline V gene sequence: CDR1 LNHNV, CDR2 YYDKDF (reference sequence). The CDR3 loop spans 12 amino acids. The V end lost 1 base, the J end lost 13 bases, and 10 bases lay between the germline ends. In DNA, the CDR3 is TGTGCCACCAGCAGAGTGGCGGGGCTACTGTTTTTT. This translates into CATSRVAGLLFF.

The V call is TRBV7-9, the J call TRBJ1-4; possible D gene TRBD1, 5 bases. This CDR3 comprises 16 residues. V dropped 5 bases and J dropped 8 bases, with 21 bases sitting between them. Germline CDR1 is SEHNR and CDR2 is FQNEAQ (reference sequence). The CDR3 nucleotides read TGTGCCAGCAGCCCTCCCCGGACCACCGGGGGGGAAAAACTGTTTTTT. Amino acid sequence: CASSPPRTTGGEKLFF.

The chain couples TRBV5-3 to TRBJ1-1; TRBD1 might be the D (5 bases). TRBV5-3 is given ORF status, its function remaining uncertain. This CDR3 region has 16 residues. Trimming removed 2 bases from V and 1 base from J, with 15 bases in between. The DNA of the CDR3 is TGTGCCAGAAGCTTAGCCGCCAGGGTCTCGAACACTGAAGCTTTCTTT. Translating it yields CARSLAARVSNTEAFF.

The chain links TRBV11-3 to TRBJ1-2, with a weak D call TRBD1 (5 bases). The CDR3 totals 13 residues. CDR1 SGHNT and CDR2 YENEEA come from the germline V gene. Trimming took off 5 bases at V and 2 bases at J, with 9 bases between the two ends. The CDR3 coding sequence is TGTGCCAGCAGCACAGGACTGAACTATGGCTACACCTTC. This gives the protein CASSTGLNYGYTF.

The V gene is TRBV9, the J gene TRBJ2-1; 9 nucleotides align to TRBD2. The CDR3 contains 18 residues. Trimming at V came to 7 bases and at J to 5 bases, leaving 19 bases not matched to a gene. CDR1 and CDR2 from the germline V gene are SGDLS and YYNGEE. The CDR3, as DNA: TGTGCCAGCGGAACCTTAGCGGGAGCCTTCTCCGCCGACAATGAGCAGTTCTTC. It encodes CASGTLAGAFSADNEQFF.

In regard to this clone: Other DNA sequences in the same sample also yield this CDR3. The chain couples TRBV12-3 or TRBV12-4 to TRBJ2-7; D possibly matches TRBD1 or TRBD2 (5 bases each). This CDR3 has 11 residues. The V and J ends lost 1 base and 7 bases respectively, with 5 bases between them. The CDR3 sequence is CASSLGGEQYF. In DNA form, the CDR3 reads TGTGCCAGCAGTTTAGGGGGGGAGCAGTACTTC.

This clone has a handful of counts. This chain connects TRBV6-5 to TRBJ2-3; TRBD1 agrees at 9 bases. CDR3 length: 15 amino acids. V was pared by 4 bases and J by 8 bases, with 10 bases of the junction left unmatched. From germline, CDR1 is MNHEY and CDR2 SVGAGI. CDR3 loop: CASSSRTGEGATQYF. The CDR3 coding sequence is TGTGCCAGCAGTTCCAGGACAGGGGAAGGCGCTACGCAGTATTTT.

The rearrangement uses TRBV12-5 and TRBJ2-1; 9 bases agree with TRBD1. CDR3 length: 16 residues. The germline V gene encodes CDR1 LGHNT and CDR2 FRNRAP. The V segment lost 0 bases and the J segment 10 bases; nucleotides outside the gene matches: 10. The CDR3, as DNA: TGTGCTAGTGGTTTGGTCCTCCGCTCCGGGACAGGGGAGCAGTTCTTC. Translating it yields CASGLVLRSGTGEQFF. The whole variable domain, filled in from reference TRBV12-5 and TRBJ2-1, reads DARVTQTPRHKVTEMGQEVTMRCQPILGHNTVFWYRQTMMQGLELLAYFRNRAPLDDSGMPKDRFSAEMPDATLATLKIQPSEPRDSAVYFCASGLVLRSGTGEQFFGPGTRLTVL.

The chain is built from TRBV7-2 and TRBJ2-2; no clear D gene. Germline CDR1 and CDR2: SGHTA and FQGNSA. The V gene lost 1 base and the J gene lost 3 bases, with 6 bases spanning the gap. CDR3 length equals 14 residues. CDR3 sequence (DNA): TGTGCCAGCAGCTTAGGGCAGCACACCGGGGAGCTGTTTTTT. It translates to CASSLGQHTGELFF.

J is TRBJ1-2 and V is TRBV20-1; tentative D call: TRBD1 (5 bases). In germline, CDR1 is DFQATT, CDR2 SNEGSKA (reference sequence). The V end was cut by 3 bases, the J end by 7 bases, with 18 bases between. The CDR3 spans 14 residues. CDR3 loop: CSASFPPGVGGYTF. DNA of the CDR3: TGCAGTGCTAGTTTTCCCCCGGGGGTTGGTGGCTACACCTTC.

The chain links TRBV19 to TRBJ2-7; possibly TRBD2 for D (5 bases). The CDR3 runs to 14 residues. V lost 8 bases and J lost 3, with 17 bases in between. CDR1 is LNHDA, CDR2 SQIVND, per germline (reference sequence). CDR3 DNA: TGTGCCAGTCGGTACGGGATATCAAACTACGAGCAGTACTTC. Residues: CASRYGISNYEQYF.

The rearrangement uses TRBV9 and TRBJ2-3, with TRBD2 identical over 11 bases. Per the germline V gene, CDR1 is SGDLS and CDR2 is YYNGEE. Trimming at V came to 0 bases and at J to 4 bases, leaving 7 bases not matched to a gene. CDR3 length: 17 residues. CDR3 loop: CASSVGTSGSSADTQYF. CDR3 DNA: TGTGCCAGCAGCGTAGGTACTAGCGGGAGTTCAGCAGATACGCAGTATTTT.

This chain links TRBV27 with TRBJ1-5, with no clear D. Germline V gene lookup returns CDR1 MNHEY and CDR2 SMNVEV (reference sequence). This CDR3 region has 13 residues. V lost 4 bases to trimming and J lost 2 bases, with 6 bases between them. CDR3 protein: CASSYGGNQPQHF. Here the CDR3 DNA reads TGTGCCAGCAGTTACGGCGGCAATCAGCCCCAGCATTTT.

The chain uses TRBV27 and TRBJ2-7; D is perhaps TRBD2 (6 bases). Germline values: CDR1 MNHEY, CDR2 SMNVEV (reference sequence). Between the trimmed V and J ends, which lost 1 base and 3 bases, there was a span of 13 bases. This CDR3 spans 15 amino acids. The CDR3 DNA sequence: TGTGCCAGCAGTTTATTGCGGGGCTCAGACTACGAGCAGTACTTC. Translated, it gives CASSLLRGSDYEQYF.

The V and J genes are TRBV7-2 and TRBJ1-3; 9 nucleotides agree with TRBD1. The CDR3 contains 14 residues. The V segment lost 5 bases and the J segment 4 bases; nucleotides outside the gene matches: 3. Germline CDR1 is SGHTA and CDR2 is FQGNSA. The CDR3 region has the DNA TGTGCCAGCAGCCGCGGACAGGGGGGAAACACCATATATTTT. Translating gives CASSRGQGGNTIYF.

The DNA for the CDR3 is TGTGCCAGCAGTCCTACAGGGGGCGGGACGGGCACTGAAGCTTTCTTT. It translates to CASSPTGGGTGTEAFF. This chain connects TRBV28 to TRBJ1-1, with 9 bases lining up with TRBD1. Germline-derived CDR1 and CDR2 are MDHEN and SYDVKM. J was trimmed by 4 bases and V by 5 bases; bases with no gene match: 11. CDR3 length equals 16 residues.

This chain connects TRBV4-2 to TRBJ2-1; D gene ambiguous. The CDR3 spans 13 residues. Germline lookup yields CDR1 LGHNA and CDR2 YNFKEQ. V lost 1 base and J 6 bases, leaving 7 bases between the germline ends. The CDR3 loop is CASSQGVVNEQFF. DNA of the CDR3: TGTGCCAGCAGCCAAGGGGTTGTCAATGAGCAGTTCTTC.

A remark on this clone: One junction end disagrees with the germline gene, perhaps due to a read error. V gene TRBV5-1 combines with J gene TRBJ1-4, with D perhaps matching TRBD1 (5 bases). Germline CDR1 is SGHRS and CDR2 is YFSETQ. The CDR3 runs to 13 residues. The CDR3 DNA is TGCGCCAGCAGCCCCTCAGTCGCGGGACGGAGGGTTTTT. Protein sequence: CASSPSVAGRRVF.

The chain uses TRBV27 and TRBJ1-2; TRBD1 is a possible D gene (5 bases). Germline assignment: CDR1 MNHEY and CDR2 SMNVEV (reference sequence). The CDR3 contains 14 residues. V lost 0 bases, J lost 7 bases, and 12 bases lay in between. This CDR3 reads CASSLSGLSGGYTF. The CDR3 DNA reads TGTGCCAGCAGTTTATCGGGACTCTCCGGTGGCTACACCTTC.

The V and J genes are TRBV28 and TRBJ2-7, with TRBD2 matching 7 bases. After removal of 6 bases from V and 0 bases from J, the junction contained 5 bases not matched to a gene. The CDR3 has 14 amino acids. CDR1 is MDHEN and CDR2 is SYDVKM in the germline V gene. CDR3 loop: CASRVAGVSYEQYF. CDR3 bases: TGTGCCAGCAGGGTCGCGGGGGTCTCCTACGAGCAGTACTTC.

Here the CDR3 reads CASSPGTGARDTQYF. For the CDR3, the DNA is TGTGCCAGCAGCCCCGGGACAGGGGCGAGAGATACGCAGTATTTT. The rearrangement joins TRBV6-6 to TRBJ2-3, with 10 bases fitting TRBD1. There are 15 residues in the CDR3. Looked up from germline, CDR1 is MNHNY and CDR2 is SVGAGI (reference sequence). J was trimmed by 5 bases and V by 6 bases; bases with no gene match: 8.

This clone appeared a single time. The V and J genes are TRBV4-1 and TRBJ2-3, with D possibly TRBD1 on 7 matching bases. Germline V lookup: CDR1 MGHRA, CDR2 YSYEKL. V was pared by 0 bases and J by 3 bases, with 13 bases between. The CDR3 consists of 16 residues. As DNA, the CDR3 is TGCGCCAGCAGCCAAGAAGGGGCAGGGGGGACAGATACGCAGTATTTT. It specifies CASSQEGAGGTDTQYF.

The rearrangement joins TRBV27 to TRBJ2-3; TRBD2 matches at 10 bases. J was trimmed by 3 bases and V by 4 bases; bases with no gene match: 7. Germline V gives CDR1 MNHEY, CDR2 SMNVEV (reference sequence). The CDR3 length is 16 residues. The CDR3 sequence is CASSSLAGEGTDTQYF. Written as DNA, the CDR3 is TGTGCCAGCAGTTCTCTAGCGGGAGAAGGGACAGATACGCAGTATTTT.

This chain joins TRBV5-1 and TRBJ2-5; 8 nucleotides agree with TRBD2. Per the germline V gene, CDR1 is SGHRS and CDR2 is YFSETQ. The ends lost 4 bases at V and 4 bases at J; junction bases unmatched: 6. The CDR3 runs to 14 residues. The CDR3 loop reads CASSPALAGETQYF. The CDR3 region has the DNA TGCGCCAGCAGCCCCGCCCTAGCGGGAGAGACCCAGTACTTC.

The chain recombines TRBV18 with TRBJ2-7; a weak D match, TRBD1 (6 bases). This CDR3 spans 14 amino acids. The germline gives CDR1 KGHSH, CDR2 LQKENI. With 2 bases removed from V and 2 bases from J, the gap between germline ends came to 10 bases. The CDR3 region is CASSPSTGTYEQYF. The CDR3, as DNA: TGTGCCAGCTCACCATCTACAGGGACCTACGAGCAGTACTTC.

The J gene is TRBJ1-1, the V gene TRBV5-1; TRBD1 is a possible D gene (6 bases). CDR1 and CDR2 (germline): SGHRS, YFSETQ. The CDR3 contains 16 residues. Trimming stripped 0 bases from V and 0 bases from J, with 12 bases between. CDR3: CASSLAMGHLNTEAFF. CDR3 sequence (DNA): TGCGCCAGCAGCTTGGCCATGGGACACTTGAACACTGAAGCTTTCTTT.

The genes are TRBV9 and TRBJ2-7; 8 nucleotides agree with TRBD1. The CDR3 has 16 residues. The germline CDR1 and CDR2 sequences are SGDLS and YYNGEE. With V trimmed by 2 bases and J by 6 bases, 13 bases remained unmatched. As DNA, the CDR3 is TGTGCCAGCAGCGTCCGGACAGGGAATCTAGTACGCGAGCAGTACTTC. Residues: CASSVRTGNLVREQYF.

CDR3 region: CSVRTGAGGVYEQYF. The CDR3 DNA reads TGCAGCGTCAGAACGGGGGCGGGAGGGGTCTACGAGCAGTACTTC. The chain recombines TRBV29-1 with TRBJ2-7; TRBD2 matches 9 bases. The CDR3 is 15 residues long. The trim removed 6 bases at V and 3 bases at J, leaving 12 bases unmatched. The germline V gene encodes CDR1 SQVTM and CDR2 ANQGSEA.

In DNA form, the CDR3 reads TGTGCCAGTAGTTCCCGGACAGGGGGAAGGTCTGGGGCCAACGTCCTGACTTTC. It specifies CASSSRTGGRSGANVLTF. The chain has TRBV19 and TRBJ2-6, with 10 bases lining up with TRBD1. Germline CDR1 is LNHDA and CDR2 is SQIVND (reference sequence). The junction had 8 bases not matched to a gene; V was cut back by 5 bases and J by 1 base. CDR3 length equals 18 residues.

The rearrangement joins TRBV7-3 to TRBJ1-1, with 8 nucleotides matching TRBD1. This CDR3 contains 16 residues. After removal of 2 bases from V and 0 bases from J, the junction contained 5 bases not matched to a gene. CDR1 is SGHTA, CDR2 FQGTGA, per germline. This CDR3 reads CASSLSGGQMNTEAFF. The CDR3 region has the DNA TGTGCCAGCAGCTTATCAGGGGGCCAGATGAACACTGAAGCTTTCTTT.

This clone was counted a single time. In DNA, the CDR3 is TGTGCCAGCAGTTGGTCACAAAATGTCAATCAGCCCCAGCATTTT. This codes for CASSWSQNVNQPQHF. This chain links TRBV6-6 with TRBJ1-5; no clear D. Germline V lookup: CDR1 MNHNY, CDR2 SVGAGI (reference sequence). This CDR3 is 15 amino acids long. The V end was cut by 4 bases, the J end by 3 bases, with 13 bases between.

The chain employs TRBV24-1 and TRBJ1-6; 9 bases line up with TRBD1. CDR1 is KGHDR and CDR2 is SFDVKD in the germline V gene. J gave up 7 bases and V 9 bases, and 12 bases lay outside the gene matches. The CDR3 runs to 16 residues. CDR3 residues: CATALGQGHLNSPLHF. CDR3 coding DNA: TGTGCCACCGCCTTGGGACAGGGCCACTTAAATTCACCCCTCCACTTT.